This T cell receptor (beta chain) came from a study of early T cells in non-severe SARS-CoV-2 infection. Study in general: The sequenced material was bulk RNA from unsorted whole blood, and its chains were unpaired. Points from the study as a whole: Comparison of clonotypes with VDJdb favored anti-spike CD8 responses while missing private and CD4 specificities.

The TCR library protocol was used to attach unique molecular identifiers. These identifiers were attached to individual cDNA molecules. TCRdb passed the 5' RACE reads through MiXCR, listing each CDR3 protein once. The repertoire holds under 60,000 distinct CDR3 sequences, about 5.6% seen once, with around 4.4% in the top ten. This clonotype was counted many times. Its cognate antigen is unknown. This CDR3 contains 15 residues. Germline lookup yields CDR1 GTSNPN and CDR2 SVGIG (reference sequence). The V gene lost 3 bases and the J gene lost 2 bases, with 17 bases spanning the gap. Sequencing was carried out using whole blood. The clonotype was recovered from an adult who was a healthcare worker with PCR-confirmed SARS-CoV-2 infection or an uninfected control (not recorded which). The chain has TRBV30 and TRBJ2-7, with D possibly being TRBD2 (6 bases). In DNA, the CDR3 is TGTGCCTGGAGACCCCCGGGTCCGGGGGCCTACGAGCAGTACTTC. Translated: CAWRPPGPGAYEQYF.